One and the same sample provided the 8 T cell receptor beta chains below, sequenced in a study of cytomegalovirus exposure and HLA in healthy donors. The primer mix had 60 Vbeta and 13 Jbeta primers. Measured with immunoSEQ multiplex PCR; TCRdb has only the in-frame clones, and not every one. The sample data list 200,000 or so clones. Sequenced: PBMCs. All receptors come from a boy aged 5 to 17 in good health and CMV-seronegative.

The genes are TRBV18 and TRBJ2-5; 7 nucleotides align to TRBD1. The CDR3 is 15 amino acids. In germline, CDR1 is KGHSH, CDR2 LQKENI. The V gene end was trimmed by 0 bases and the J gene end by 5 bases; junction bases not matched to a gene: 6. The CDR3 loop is CASSPPNRGEETQYF. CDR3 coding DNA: TGTGCCAGCTCACCACCAAACAGGGGTGAGGAGACCCAGTACTTC.

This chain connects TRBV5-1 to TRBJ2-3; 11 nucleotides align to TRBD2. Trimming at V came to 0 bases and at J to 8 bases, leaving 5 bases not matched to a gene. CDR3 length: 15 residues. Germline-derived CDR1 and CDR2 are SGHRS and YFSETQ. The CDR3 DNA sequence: TGCGCCAGCAGCTTGGAAGGGCTAGCGGGGGGTACGCAGTATTTT. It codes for CASSLEGLAGGTQYF.

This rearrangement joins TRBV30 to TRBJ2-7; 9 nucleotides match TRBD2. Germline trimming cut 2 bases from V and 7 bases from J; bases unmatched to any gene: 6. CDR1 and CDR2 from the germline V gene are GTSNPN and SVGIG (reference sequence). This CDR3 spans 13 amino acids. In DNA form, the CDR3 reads TGTGCCTGGAGTACGCTAGCGGGGAGTGAGCAGTACTTC. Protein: CAWSTLAGSEQYF. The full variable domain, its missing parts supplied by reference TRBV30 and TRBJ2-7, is SQTIHQWPATLVQPVGSPLSLECTVEGTSNPNLYWYRQAAGRGLQLLFYSVGIGQISSEVPQNLSASRPQDRQFILSSKKLLLSDSGFYLCAWSTLAGSEQYFGPGTRLTVT.

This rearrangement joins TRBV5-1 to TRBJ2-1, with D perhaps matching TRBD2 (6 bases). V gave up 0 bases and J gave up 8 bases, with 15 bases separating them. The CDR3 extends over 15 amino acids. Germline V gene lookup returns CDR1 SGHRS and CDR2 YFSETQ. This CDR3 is CASSLELAVGDEQFF. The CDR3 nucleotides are TGCGCCAGCAGCTTGGAACTAGCTGTTGGCGATGAGCAGTTCTTC. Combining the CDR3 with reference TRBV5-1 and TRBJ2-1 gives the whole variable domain KAGVTQTPRYLIKTRGQQVTLSCSPISGHRSVSWYQQTPGQGLQFLFEYFSETQRNKGNFPGRFSGRQFSNSRSEMNVSTLELGDSALYLCASSLELAVGDEQFFGPGTRLTVL.

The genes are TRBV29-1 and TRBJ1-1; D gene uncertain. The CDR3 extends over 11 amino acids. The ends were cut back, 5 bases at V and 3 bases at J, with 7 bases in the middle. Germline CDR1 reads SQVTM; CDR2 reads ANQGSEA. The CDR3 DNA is TGCAGCGTTCGAGAGGACACTGAAGCTTTCTTT. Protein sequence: CSVREDTEAFF.

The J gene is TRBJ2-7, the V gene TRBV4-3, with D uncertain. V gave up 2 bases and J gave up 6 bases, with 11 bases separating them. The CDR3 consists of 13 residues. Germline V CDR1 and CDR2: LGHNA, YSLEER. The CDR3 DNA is TGCGCCAGCAGCCAACCGCGAATCTCCGAGCAGTACTTC. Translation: CASSQPRISEQYF.

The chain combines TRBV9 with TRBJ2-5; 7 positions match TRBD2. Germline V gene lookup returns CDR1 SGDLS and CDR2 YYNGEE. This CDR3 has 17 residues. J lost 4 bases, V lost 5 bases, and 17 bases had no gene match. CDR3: CASSLSPPGGGRETQYF. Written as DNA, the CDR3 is TGTGCCAGCAGTCTTTCGCCCCCTGGCGGGGGAAGAGAGACCCAGTACTTC.

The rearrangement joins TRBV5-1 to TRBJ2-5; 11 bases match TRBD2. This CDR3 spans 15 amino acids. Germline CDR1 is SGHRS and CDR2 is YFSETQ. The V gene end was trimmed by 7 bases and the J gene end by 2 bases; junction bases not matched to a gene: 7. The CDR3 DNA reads TGCGCCAGCGGTCCTAGCGGGGGGCTTCAAGAGACCCAGTACTTC. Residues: CASGPSGGLQETQYF.